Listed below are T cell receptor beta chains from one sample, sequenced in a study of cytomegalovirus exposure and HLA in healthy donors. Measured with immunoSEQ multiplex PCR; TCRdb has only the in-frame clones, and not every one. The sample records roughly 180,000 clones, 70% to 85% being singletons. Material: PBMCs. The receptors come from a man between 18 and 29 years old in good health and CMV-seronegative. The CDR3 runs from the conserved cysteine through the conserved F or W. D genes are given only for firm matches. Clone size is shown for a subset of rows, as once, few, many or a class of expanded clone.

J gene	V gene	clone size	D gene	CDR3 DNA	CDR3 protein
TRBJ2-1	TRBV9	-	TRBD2	TGTGCCAGCAGCACGCCGGGACTAGGTAATGAGCAGTTCTTC	CASSTPGLGNEQFF
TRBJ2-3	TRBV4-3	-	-	TGCGCCAGCAGCCAGGCCCCCACAGATACGCAGTATTTT	CASSQAPTDTQYF
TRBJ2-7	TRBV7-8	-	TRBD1	TGTGCCAGCAGCTCAGCCCCTCGAGCGACAGGGTGCGAGCAGTACTTC	CASSSAPRATGCEQYF
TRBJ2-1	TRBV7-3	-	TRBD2	TGTGCCAGCAGCCCGGACCGGGGCGGGGGGAGGAGGGAGTTCTTC	CASSPDRGGGRREFF
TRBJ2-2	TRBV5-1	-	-	TGCGCCAGCAGCTTGGTATTCGGGACCGGGGAGCTGTTTTTT	CASSLVFGTGELFF
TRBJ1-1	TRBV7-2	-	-	TGTGCCAGCAGCTCATCGCAGGGATACGGCACTGAAGCTTTCTTT	CASSSSQGYGTEAFF
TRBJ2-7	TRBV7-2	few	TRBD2	TGTGCCAGCAGCTTAAGCGGGGTGCTAACCTACGAGCAGTACTTC	CASSLSGVLTYEQYF
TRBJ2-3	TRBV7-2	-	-	TGTGCCAGCAGCTCCTACACAGATACGCAGTATTTT	CASSSYTDTQYF
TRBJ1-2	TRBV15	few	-	TGTGCCACCAGCACGGATTTATTAGACAGACATGATTATGGCTACACCTTC	CATSTDLLDRHDYGYTF
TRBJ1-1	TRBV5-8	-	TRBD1	TGTGCCAGCAGCTTCTGGACAGGGCGGAGCACTGAAGCTTTCTTT	CASSFWTGRSTEAFF
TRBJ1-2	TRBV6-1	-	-	TGTGCCAGCAGTGAAACTGACAGAGCCTATGGCTACACCTTC	CASSETDRAYGYTF
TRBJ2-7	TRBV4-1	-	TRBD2	TGCGCCAGCAGCCAAGGCGAGACTAGCGGGTACGAGCAGTACTTC	CASSQGETSGYEQYF
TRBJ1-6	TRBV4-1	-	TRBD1	TGCGCCAGCAGCCAGACCTCTCCGGGACAGGCCTCACCCCTCCACTTT	CASSQTSPGQASPLHF
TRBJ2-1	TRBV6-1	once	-	TGTGCCAGCAGTGAAGGGGGGCGGCAGCAGTTCTTC	CASSEGGRQQFF
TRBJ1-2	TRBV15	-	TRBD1	TGTGCCACCTCTCTGACAGGGGAGGACTATGGCTACACCTTC	CATSLTGEDYGYTF
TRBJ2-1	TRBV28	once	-	TGTGCCAGCAGTTCCCGGGGTACAGGGGGCGCGGTTGGGCTAGCGGGAGACAATGAGCAGTTCTTC	CASSSRGTGGAVGLAGDNEQFF
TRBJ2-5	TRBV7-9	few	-	TGTGCCAGCAGCTTAACCCAAACGACTACCCAAGAGACCCAGTACTTC	CASSLTQTTTQETQYF
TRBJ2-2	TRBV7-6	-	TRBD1	TGTGCCAGCAGTTTGTCGGACACTAAGGACAGGGGCGAGTTTCTTTTT	CASSLSDTKDRGEFLF
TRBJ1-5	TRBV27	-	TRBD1	TGTGCCAGCAGTCTGTCGGGACAGGGGATCAATCAGCCCCAGCATTTT	CASSLSGQGINQPQHF
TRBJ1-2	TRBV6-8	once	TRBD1	TGTGCCACCCAACCGGGACAGGCGGACTATGGCTACACCTTC	CATQPGQADYGYTF